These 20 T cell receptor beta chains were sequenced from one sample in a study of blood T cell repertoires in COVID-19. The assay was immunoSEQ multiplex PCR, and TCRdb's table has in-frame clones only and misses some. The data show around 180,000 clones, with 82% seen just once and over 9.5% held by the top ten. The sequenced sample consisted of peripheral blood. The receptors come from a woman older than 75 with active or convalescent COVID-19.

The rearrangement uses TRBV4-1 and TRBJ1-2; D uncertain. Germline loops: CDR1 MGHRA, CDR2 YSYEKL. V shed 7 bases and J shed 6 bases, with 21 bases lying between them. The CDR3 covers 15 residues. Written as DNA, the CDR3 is TGCGCCAGCAAGCCAGACCCACAGTACGCTGATGGCTACACCTTC. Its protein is CASKPDPQYADGYTF.

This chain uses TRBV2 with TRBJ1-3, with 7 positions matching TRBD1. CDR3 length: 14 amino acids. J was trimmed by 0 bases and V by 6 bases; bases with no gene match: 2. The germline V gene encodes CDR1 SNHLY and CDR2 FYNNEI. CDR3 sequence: CASRKGASGNTIYF. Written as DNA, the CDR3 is TGTGCCAGCAGGAAGGGGGCCTCTGGAAACACCATATATTTT.

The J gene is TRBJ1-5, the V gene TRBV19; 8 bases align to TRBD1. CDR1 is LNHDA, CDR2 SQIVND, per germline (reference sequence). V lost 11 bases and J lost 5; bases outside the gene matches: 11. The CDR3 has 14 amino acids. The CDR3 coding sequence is TGTGCCTCTTCATGGCAGGGGGCGGATCAGCCCCAGCATTTT. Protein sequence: CASSWQGADQPQHF.

The CDR3 sequence is CASSENRGEQYF. CDR3 DNA sequence: TGTGCCAGCAGTGAAAATCGGGGGGAGCAGTACTTC. The rearrangement joins TRBV6-1 to TRBJ2-7; TRBD2 is a possible D gene (6 bases). Looked up from germline, CDR1 is MNHNS and CDR2 is SASEGT. Trimming took off 2 bases at V and 7 bases at J, with 9 bases between the two ends. This CDR3 has 12 amino acids.

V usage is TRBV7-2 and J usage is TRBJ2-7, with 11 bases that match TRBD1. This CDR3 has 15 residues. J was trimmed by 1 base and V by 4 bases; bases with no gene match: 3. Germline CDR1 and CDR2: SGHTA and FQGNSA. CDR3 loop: CASSSDRGPSYEQYF. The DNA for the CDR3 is TGTGCCAGCAGCTCGGACAGGGGGCCTTCCTACGAGCAGTACTTC.

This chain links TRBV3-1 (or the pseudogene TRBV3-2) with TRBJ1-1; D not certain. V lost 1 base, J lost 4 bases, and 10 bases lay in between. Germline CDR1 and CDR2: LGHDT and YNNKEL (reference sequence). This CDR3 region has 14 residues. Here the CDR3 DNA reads TGTGCCAGCAGCCAAGGCGGGGTTCGCACTGAAGCTTTCTTT. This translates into CASSQGGVRTEAFF.

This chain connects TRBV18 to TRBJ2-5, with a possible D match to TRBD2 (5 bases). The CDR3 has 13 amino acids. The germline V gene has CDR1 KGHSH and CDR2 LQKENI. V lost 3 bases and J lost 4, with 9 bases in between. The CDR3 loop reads CASSPSSPETQYF. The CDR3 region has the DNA TGTGCCAGCTCACCTTCTAGCCCAGAGACCCAGTACTTC.

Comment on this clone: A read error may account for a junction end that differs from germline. The CDR3 DNA sequence: TGTGCCAGCAGTTTAGTAGTAGTAGTGGGCCGGTTGGATTTT. This gives the protein CASSLVVVVGRLDF. The V gene is TRBV28, the J gene TRBJ1-5; D is undetermined. This CDR3 contains 14 residues. Germline lookup yields CDR1 MDHEN and CDR2 SYDVKM.

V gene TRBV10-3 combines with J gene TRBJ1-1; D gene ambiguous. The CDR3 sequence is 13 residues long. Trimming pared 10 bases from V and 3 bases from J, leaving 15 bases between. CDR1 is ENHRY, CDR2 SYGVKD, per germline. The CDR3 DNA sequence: TGTGCCACCCGTTTTTCTGAGGACACTGAAGCTTTCTTT. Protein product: CATRFSEDTEAFF.

Here the CDR3 DNA reads TGTGCCAGCAGAGACAGGATGGGAGTGAACGAGCAGTACTTC. This translates into CASRDRMGVNEQYF. The rearrangement uses TRBV25-1 and TRBJ2-7; maybe TRBD1 (6 bases). This CDR3 comprises 14 residues. V dropped 6 bases and J dropped 5 bases, with 17 bases sitting between them. Germline V lookup: CDR1 MGHDK, CDR2 SYGVNS.

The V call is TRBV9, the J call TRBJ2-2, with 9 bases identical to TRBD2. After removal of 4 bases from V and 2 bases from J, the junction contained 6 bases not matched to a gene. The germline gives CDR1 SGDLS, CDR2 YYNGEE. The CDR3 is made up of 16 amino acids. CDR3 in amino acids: CASSLGSGRNTGELFF. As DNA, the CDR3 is TGTGCCAGCAGCCTGGGTAGCGGGAGAAACACCGGGGAGCTGTTTTTT.

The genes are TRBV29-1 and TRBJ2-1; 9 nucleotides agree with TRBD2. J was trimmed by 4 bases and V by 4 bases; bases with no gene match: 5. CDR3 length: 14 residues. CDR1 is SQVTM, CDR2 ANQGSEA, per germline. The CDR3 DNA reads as TGCAGCGTTGGGAGCGGGAGGCAATACAATGAGCAGTTCTTC. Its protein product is CSVGSGRQYNEQFF.

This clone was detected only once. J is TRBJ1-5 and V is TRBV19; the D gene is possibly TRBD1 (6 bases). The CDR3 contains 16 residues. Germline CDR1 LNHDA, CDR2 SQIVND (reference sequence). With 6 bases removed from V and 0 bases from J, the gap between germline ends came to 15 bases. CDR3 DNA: TGTGCCAGTAGCTATGGACAGCCAAATAGCAATCAGCCCCAGCATTTT. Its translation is CASSYGQPNSNQPQHF. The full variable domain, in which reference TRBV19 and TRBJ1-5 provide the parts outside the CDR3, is DGGITQSPKYLFRKEGQNVTLSCEQNLNHDAMYWYRQDPGQGLRLIYYSQIVNDFQKGDIAEGYSVSREKKESFPLTVTSAQKNPTAFYLCASSYGQPNSNQPQHFGDGTRLSIL.

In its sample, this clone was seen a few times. CDR3 protein: CASTSSSSTDTQYF. The CDR3 nucleotides read TGTGCCAGCACCTCGTCTAGCTCGACAGATACGCAGTATTTT. This chain links TRBV7-9 with TRBJ2-3, with D possibly being TRBD2 (5 bases). This CDR3 is 14 amino acids long. Germline V gene lookup returns CDR1 SEHNR and CDR2 FQNEAQ (reference sequence). The V and J ends lost 7 bases and 3 bases respectively, with 14 bases between them.

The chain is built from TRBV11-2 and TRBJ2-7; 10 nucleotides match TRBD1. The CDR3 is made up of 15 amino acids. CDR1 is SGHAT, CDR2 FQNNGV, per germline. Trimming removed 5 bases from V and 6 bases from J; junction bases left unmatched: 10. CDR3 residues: CASSARRQGAGEQYF. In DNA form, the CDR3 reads TGTGCCAGCAGCGCCCGCAGACAGGGGGCGGGCGAGCAGTACTTC.

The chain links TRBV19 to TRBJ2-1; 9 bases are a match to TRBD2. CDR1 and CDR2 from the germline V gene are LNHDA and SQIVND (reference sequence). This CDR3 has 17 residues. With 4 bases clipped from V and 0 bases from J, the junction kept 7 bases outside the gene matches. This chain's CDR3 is CASSTLAGTPSYNEQFF. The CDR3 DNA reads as TGTGCCAGTAGTACCCTAGCGGGGACTCCCTCCTACAATGAGCAGTTCTTC.

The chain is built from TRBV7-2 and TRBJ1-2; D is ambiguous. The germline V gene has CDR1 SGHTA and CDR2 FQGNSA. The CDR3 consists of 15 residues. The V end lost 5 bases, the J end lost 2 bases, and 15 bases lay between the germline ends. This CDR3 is CASSLPGNWNYGYTF. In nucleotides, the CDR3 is TGTGCCAGCAGCCTTCCCGGGAACTGGAACTATGGCTACACCTTC.

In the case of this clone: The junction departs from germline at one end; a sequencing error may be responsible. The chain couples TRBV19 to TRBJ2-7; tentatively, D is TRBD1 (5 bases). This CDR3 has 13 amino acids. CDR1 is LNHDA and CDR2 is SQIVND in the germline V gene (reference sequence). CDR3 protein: CATSEGVITEQYF. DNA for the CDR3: TGTGCCACTAGTGAAGGGGTTATCACCGAGCAGTACTTC.

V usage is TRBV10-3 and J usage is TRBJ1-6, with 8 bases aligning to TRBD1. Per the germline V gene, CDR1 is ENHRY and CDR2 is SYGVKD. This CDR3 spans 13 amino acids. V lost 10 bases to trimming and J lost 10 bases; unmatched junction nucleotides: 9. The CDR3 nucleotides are TGTGCCAGCGACGGACAGGGAGGATCACCCCTCCACTTT. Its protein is CASDGQGGSPLHF.

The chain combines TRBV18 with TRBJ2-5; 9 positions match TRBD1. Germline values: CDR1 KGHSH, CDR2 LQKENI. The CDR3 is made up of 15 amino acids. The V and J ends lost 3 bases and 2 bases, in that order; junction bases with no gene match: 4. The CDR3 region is CASSPPGQGQETQYF. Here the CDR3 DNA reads TGTGCCAGCTCACCCCCGGGACAGGGTCAAGAGACCCAGTACTTC.